A selection of T cell receptor beta chains follows, all from one sample in a study of a mutant IDH1 vaccine in newly diagnosed glioma. The protocol was immunoSEQ multiplex PCR, while the TCRdb copy is restricted to in-frame clones and leaves out a portion. The sample has about 59,000 clones, around 92% seen once; the top ten hold approximately 2.4%. The starting material was PBMCs, obtained from a glioma patient treated with radiotherapy, temozolomide or both. The receptor source for this set is a man aged 50-59 years with glioma. CDR3s include the opening cysteine and the closing phenylalanine or tryptophan. The size field is filled for only some rows; it gives once, few, many or a size class.

size	length	V	J	CDR3
-	14	TRBV27	TRBJ1-2	CASSAMTGNYGYTF
-	15	TRBV5-4	TRBJ1-2	CASSWRVDKNYGYTF
once	12	TRBV4-2	TRBJ2-3	CASSGGTDTQYF
few	14	TRBV5-1	TRBJ1-5	CASSLGQSNQPQHF
few	14	TRBV27	TRBJ2-3	CASSSSRNTDTQYF
-	17	TRBV5-1	TRBJ2-5	CASSLARGNPSSETQYF
few	15	TRBV15	TRBJ1-4	CATSRVTGVFEKLFF
-	17	TRBV12-1	TRBJ2-7	CASTYHPGQGFPYEQYF
-	14	TRBV9	TRBJ2-3	CASSASGYTDTQYF
-	14	TRBV2	TRBJ2-3	CASSRTGGTDTQYF
-	15	TRBV2	TRBJ2-1	CASSEREDLINEQFF
-	16	TRBV7-9	TRBJ2-7	CASSFIAGDWAGEQYF
-	15	TRBV5-4	TRBJ1-1	CASSDYRDRGAEAFF
-	18	TRBV7-7	TRBJ2-2	CASSLASISGGPTGELFF
-	14	TRBV18	TRBJ1-6	CASSRDRKNSPLHF
-	17	TRBV4-3	TRBJ2-3	CASSQESRTGGPDTQYF
-	13	TRBV6-4	TRBJ2-3	CASSTTLTDTQYF
-	14	TRBV7-2	TRBJ2-3	CASSLGPSTDTQYF
-	14	TRBV6-5	TRBJ1-1	CASRPGQGGTEAFF
-	14	TRBV28	TRBJ1-2	CASSRVGAVYGYTF
-	11	TRBV9	TRBJ2-7	CASSAGYEQYF
once	14	TRBV7-6	TRBJ1-1	CASSPRAGDTEAFF
once	14	TRBV6-6	TRBJ1-4	CASSSRVADEKLFF
-	15	TRBV7-2	TRBJ2-2	CASRLSRANTGELFF
-	15	TRBV6-5	TRBJ2-7	CASSYSRDREYEQYF
-	16	TRBV4-1	TRBJ1-2	CASSLNRQDTNYGYTF
-	15	TRBV5-4	TRBJ2-7	CASSHAGTATYEQYF
-	12	TRBV4-1	TRBJ2-7	CASSQDGDEQYF
-	13	TRBV19	TRBJ2-5	CASSIDGRREMYF
-	13	TRBV19	TRBJ1-5	CASSIVDNQPQHF
-	13	TRBV19	TRBJ1-6	CASSMGVSSPLHF
-	15	TRBV2	TRBJ2-7	CASRNRDITKVEQYF
-	15	TRBV28	TRBJ1-1	CASSPHTGGEVRPFF
-	18	TRBV9	TRBJ2-3	CASSVEGGHSRGTDTQYF
-	15	TRBV6-1	TRBJ2-7	CASSRTFPVGSEQYF
-	17	TRBV7-9	TRBJ2-2	CASSPTGVAGVTGELFF
-	16	TRBV7-2	TRBJ2-7	CASSFLGKQGGGEQYF
-	15	TRBV28	TRBJ1-6	CASSPPQGTNSPLHF
-	15	TRBV4-3	TRBJ2-3	CASSQDRTSPDTQYF
-	13	TRBV6-5	TRBJ1-5	CASGRGVNQPQHF
-	14	TRBV5-4	TRBJ1-5	CASSLGGGTQPQHF
-	15	TRBV6-5	TRBJ2-5	CASSYSLFNQETQYF
-	13	TRBV10-2	TRBJ2-1	CASRTSSGDEQFF
-	16	TRBV5-1	TRBJ2-5	CASSLVTAGLQETQYF
-	14	TRBV5-6	TRBJ2-1	CASTPTSGVNEQFF
once	17	TRBV4-3	TRBJ2-7	CASSQSNSGGRSYEQYF
-	12	TRBV6-1	TRBJ2-7	CATLTDPYEQYF
-	12	TRBV6-1	TRBJ1-5	CASSERFQPQHF
-	12	TRBV5-1	TRBJ2-2	CASQGGAGELFF
-	15	TRBV28	TRBJ2-1	CASSFGGSSYNEQFF
-	16	TRBV7-2	TRBJ2-7	CASTLNPLTSSYEQYF
-	14	TRBV6-5	TRBJ2-2	CASKTEAPTGELFF
few	15	TRBV4-1	TRBJ1-5	CASSQGVQGNQPQHF
-	13	TRBV9	TRBJ1-1	CASSFNLNTEAFF
-	14	TRBV7-8	TRBJ1-1	CASSRLSRDTEAFF
-	11	TRBV6-6	TRBJ2-2	CASSYVGELFF
-	16	TRBV7-2	TRBJ1-4	CASSLDTGTGNEKLFF
-	14	TRBV7-9	TRBJ2-3	CASSPRGFTDTQYF
-	13	TRBV7-2	TRBJ2-7	CASSLGTSFEQYF
-	15	TRBV18	TRBJ2-3	CASSPGQLSTDTQYF